Listed below are T cell receptor beta chains from one sample, sequenced in a study of blood T cell repertoires in COVID-19. Some clones are missing from TCRdb's copy, which holds only in-frame ones; the method was immunoSEQ multiplex PCR. The sample has 150,000 to 200,000 clones; around four fifths are singletons. The sequencing sample was made of peripheral blood. The source is a woman in her 70s with COVID-19, enrolled during active disease. Each CDR3 is given with its conserved first and last residue. D genes are given only for firm matches. Clone size is given for some rows only: seen once, a few or many times, or a class if the clone is expanded.

j_call clone_size v_call d_call cdr3_aa cdr3_nt
TRBJ2-1 - TRBV27 TRBD2 CASSPGTSGYNEQFF TGTGCCAGCAGTCCTGGGACTAGCGGATACAATGAGCAGTTCTTC
TRBJ1-3 few TRBV11-1 - CASSLAGGIRGNTIYF TGTGCCAGCAGCTTAGCAGGCGGCATCCGTGGAAACACCATATATTTT
TRBJ2-3 - TRBV25-1 TRBD2 CASSGLAGLTDTQYF TGTGCCAGCAGCGGACTAGCGGGACTCACAGATACGCAGTATTTT
TRBJ1-1 few TRBV6-5 TRBD1 CASARQGATEAFF TGTGCCAGCGCCCGACAGGGGGCTACTGAAGCTTTCTTT
TRBJ2-6 - TRBV27 TRBD2 CASRPLRPSGRTVSGANVLTF TGTGCCAGCAGACCGTTAAGGCCTAGCGGGAGAACTGTATCTGGGGCCAACGTCCTGACTTTC
TRBJ1-3 - TRBV6-5 TRBD1 CASKVTGAGNTIYF TGTGCCAGCAAGGTGACAGGGGCAGGAAACACCATATATTTT
TRBJ2-6 - TRBV15 - CATSRDTQGRANVLTF TGTGCCACCAGCAGAGATACTCAGGGTAGGGCCAACGTCCTGACTTTC
TRBJ2-7 - TRBV2 - CASSPRVLSYEQYF TGTGCCAGCAGTCCGAGGGTCCTCTCCTACGAGCAGTACTTC
TRBJ2-5 - TRBV7-7 - CASSFRGRPSEETQYF TGTGCCAGCAGCTTTCGGGGGAGGCCTTCGGAGGAGACCCAGTACTTC
TRBJ2-7 - TRBV2 TRBD2 CATLEREGSYEQYF TGTGCCACCCTGGAGCGGGAAGGCTCCTACGAGCAGTACTTC
TRBJ2-7 - TRBV3-1/TRBV3-2 - CASSQKGLGYEQYF TGTGCCAGCAGCCAAAAGGGACTTGGTTACGAGCAGTACTTC
TRBJ2-7 - TRBV7-2 TRBD1 CASSLGQGLYEQYF TGTGCCAGCAGCTTGGGACAGGGTCTCTACGAGCAGTACTTC
TRBJ2-7 - TRBV4-2 - CASSQGPQGSNSYEQYF TGTGCCAGCAGCCAAGGGCCCCAGGGGAGTAACTCCTACGAGCAGTACTTC
TRBJ2-7 - TRBV24-1 - CATSDLEGQGRTYEQYF TGTGCCACCAGTGATCTAGAAGGCCAGGGGAGAACTTACGAGCAGTACTTC
TRBJ2-2 - TRBV5-1 - CASSLDGSGTGELFF TGCGCCAGCAGCTTGGACGGGAGTGGGACCGGGGAGCTGTTTTTT
TRBJ2-3 few TRBV5-1 - CASSFIQDTQYF TGCGCCAGCAGCTTCATCCAAGATACGCAGTATTTT
TRBJ2-7 - TRBV18 - CASSPNDRITYEQYF TGTGCCAGCTCACCAAATGACAGGATCACCTACGAGCAGTACTTC
TRBJ2-5 - TRBV9 - CASSVGQQETQYF TGTGCCAGCAGCGTTGGACAGCAAGAGACCCAGTACTTC
TRBJ2-7 - TRBV7-2 - CASSPRPHPRYEQYF TGTGCCAGCAGCCCTAGACCTCATCCGCGCTACGAGCAGTACTTC
TRBJ2-3 - TRBV6-5 - CASSLQGWGGTDTQYF TGTGCCAGCAGTTTACAGGGATGGGGGGGTACAGATACGCAGTATTTT
TRBJ2-3 once TRBV19 - CASSIAPSEIKTSTDTQYF TGTGCCAGTAGTATCGCCCCCTCCGAAATCAAGACTAGCACAGATACGCAGTATTTT
TRBJ1-1 - TRBV10-3 TRBD1 CAVRQGLNTEAFF TGTGCCGTACGACAGGGGCTGAACACTGAAGCTTTCTTT
TRBJ2-1 - TRBV19 - CASSQRSSGNEQFF TGTGCCAGTAGTCAAAGATCTTCGGGCAATGAGCAGTTCTTC
TRBJ1-2 - TRBV7-9 - CASSSQGGSDGYTF TGTGCCAGCAGCTCACAGGGCGGGAGTGACGGCTACACCTTC
TRBJ2-3 - TRBV5-1 TRBD2 CASSRTAGVVDTQYF TGCGCCAGCAGCCGGACAGCGGGAGTTGTAGATACGCAGTATTTT
TRBJ1-1 - TRBV4-2 - CASSLLRENTEAFF TGTGCCAGCAGCCTTCTCCGGGAGAACACTGAAGCTTTCTTT
TRBJ2-7 - TRBV11-3 - CASSLYEDYEQYF TGTGCCAGCAGCTTGTACGAGGATTACGAGCAGTACTTC
TRBJ1-5 - TRBV28 TRBD1 CASSFSRQGTSNQPQHF TGTGCCAGCAGTTTCTCTCGACAGGGGACAAGCAATCAGCCCCAGCATTTT
TRBJ2-1 - TRBV5-6 TRBD2 CASSLVAGDEQFF TGTGCCAGCAGCTTGGTGGCGGGGGATGAGCAGTTCTTC
TRBJ1-2 - TRBV19 - CASSISVGVFNYGYTF TGTGCCAGTAGTATAAGCGTTGGAGTGTTTAACTATGGCTACACCTTC
TRBJ2-1 - TRBV2 TRBD2 CASRTSGSYAEQFF TGTGCCAGCAGAACTAGCGGGAGTTATGCTGAGCAGTTCTTC
TRBJ2-1 - TRBV28 TRBD2 CASSSLTGLAGAYEQFF TGTGCCAGCAGTTCCCTGACCGGACTAGCGGGAGCCTATGAGCAGTTCTTC
TRBJ2-1 - TRBV27 TRBD2 CASSLITSGRDEQFF TGTGCCAGCAGTCTTATCACTAGCGGGAGGGATGAGCAGTTCTTC
TRBJ2-7 - TRBV3-1/TRBV3-2 TRBD1 CASSRTGTDRYEQYF TGTGCCAGCAGCCGGACCGGGACAGACCGCTACGAGCAGTACTTC
TRBJ1-1 - TRBV19 - CASSSPTVNTEAFF TGTGCCAGTAGTTCACCCACGGTGAACACTGAAGCTTTCTTT
TRBJ2-7 - TRBV10-3 TRBD1 CAISASRGHPYEQYF TGTGCCATCAGTGCATCCAGGGGGCACCCCTACGAGCAGTACTTC
TRBJ1-5 once TRBV28 - CASSLGSGGNQPQHF TGTGCCAGCAGTTTAGGTTCTGGAGGAAATCAGCCCCAGCATTTT
TRBJ2-7 - TRBV28 TRBD2 CASSSRTSGRYEQYF TGTGCCAGCAGTTCACGGACTAGCGGGAGGTACGAGCAGTACTTC
TRBJ2-3 - TRBV30 TRBD1 CAWSDRGRSDTQYF TGTGCCTGGAGTGACAGGGGAAGATCAGATACGCAGTATTTT
TRBJ2-7 - TRBV24-1 - CATSARGGGSHEQYF TGTGCCACCAGTGCCCGAGGAGGGGGCAGCCACGAGCAGTACTTC
TRBJ2-5 - TRBV9 TRBD1 CASSFRTGPETQYF TGTGCCAGCAGCTTCCGGACAGGGCCCGAGACCCAGTACTTC
TRBJ2-2 - TRBV4-1 TRBD2 CASSGRAGIAGELFF TGCGCCAGCAGCGGTCGAGCGGGAATAGCCGGGGAGCTGTTTTTT
TRBJ2-5 - TRBV18 TRBD2 CASSPQSGILETQYF TGTGCCAGCTCACCACAAAGCGGGATCCTGGAGACCCAGTACTTC
TRBJ2-7 - TRBV18 TRBD2 CASSPAGREGYEQYF TGTGCCAGCTCACCCGCGGGGCGGGAGGGCTACGAGCAGTACTTC
TRBJ1-2 - TRBV5-4 TRBD1 CASSPSTFRQGEYGYTF TGTGCCAGCAGCCCATCCACCTTTAGACAGGGGGAATATGGCTACACCTTC
TRBJ2-7 - TRBV7-2 - CASSSDNPYEQYF TGTGCCAGCAGCTCGGACAACCCCTACGAGCAGTACTTC
TRBJ2-7 once TRBV7-2 TRBD1 CASSLAFTESWDRLFYEQYF TGTGCCAGCAGCTTAGCGTTCACAGAGTCGTGGGACAGGCTTTTCTACGAGCAGTACTTC
TRBJ1-2 - TRBV12-3/TRBV12-4 - CASSQQSNYGYTF TGTGCCAGCAGTCAACAGTCGAACTATGGCTACACCTTC
TRBJ1-1 few TRBV6-4 - CASSVQGNTEAFF TGTGCCAGCAGTGTACAGGGGAACACTGAAGCTTTCTTT